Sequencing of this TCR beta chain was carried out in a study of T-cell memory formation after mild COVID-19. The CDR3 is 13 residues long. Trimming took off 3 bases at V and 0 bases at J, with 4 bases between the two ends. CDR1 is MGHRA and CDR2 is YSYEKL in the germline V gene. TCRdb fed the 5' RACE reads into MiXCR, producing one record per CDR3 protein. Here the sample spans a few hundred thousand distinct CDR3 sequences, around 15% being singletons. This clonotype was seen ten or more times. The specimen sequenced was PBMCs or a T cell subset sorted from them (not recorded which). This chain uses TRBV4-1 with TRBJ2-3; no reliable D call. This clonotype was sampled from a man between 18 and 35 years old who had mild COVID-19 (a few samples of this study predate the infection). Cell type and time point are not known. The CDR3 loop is CASSHTSTDTQYF. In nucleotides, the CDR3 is TGCGCCAGCAGCCATACTAGCACAGATACGCAGTATTTT.